This TCR beta chain was retrieved from a study of T-cell memory formation after mild COVID-19. One entry per CDR3 protein results from TCRdb running MiXCR on the 5' RACE reads. The sample lists about 390,000 distinct CDR3 sequences; approximately 21% were seen once. This clonotype was seen more than once but under ten times. The CDR3 runs 13 residues. V was pared by 1 base and J by 2 bases, with 6 bases between. Germline CDR1 reads LGHDT; CDR2 reads YNNKEL (reference sequence). The rearrangement joins TRBV3-1 to TRBJ2-7; no reliable D call. Material for sequencing was PBMCs or a T cell subset sorted from them (not recorded which). The source is an adult woman who had mild COVID-19 (a few samples of this study predate the infection). Cell type and time point are not known. The chain's CDR3 is CASSQADTYEQYF. The CDR3 region has the DNA TGTGCCAGCAGCCAAGCCGACACCTACGAGCAGTACTTC.